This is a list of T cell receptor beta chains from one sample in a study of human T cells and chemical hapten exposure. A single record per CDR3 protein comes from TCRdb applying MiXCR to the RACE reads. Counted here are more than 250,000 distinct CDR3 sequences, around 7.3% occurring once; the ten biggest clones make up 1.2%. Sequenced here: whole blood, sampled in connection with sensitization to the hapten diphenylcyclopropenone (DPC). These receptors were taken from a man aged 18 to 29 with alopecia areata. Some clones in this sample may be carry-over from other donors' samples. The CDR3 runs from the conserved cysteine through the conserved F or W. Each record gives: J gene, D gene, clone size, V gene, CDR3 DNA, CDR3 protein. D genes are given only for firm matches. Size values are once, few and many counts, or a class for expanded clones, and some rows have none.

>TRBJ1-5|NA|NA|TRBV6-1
TGTGCCAGCAGTGAAGAGGGGATGGGCAATCAGCCCCAGCATTTT
CASSEEGMGNQPQHF
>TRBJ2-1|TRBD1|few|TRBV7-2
TGTGCCAGCACCCGCGACAGGGTTGCCTACAATGAGCAGTTCTTC
CASTRDRVAYNEQFF
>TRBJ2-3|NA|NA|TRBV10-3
TGTGCCATCGCAGGCCAGGAGACAGATACGCAGTATTTT
CAIAGQETDTQYF
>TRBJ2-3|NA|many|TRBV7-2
TGTGCCAGCAGCTTAGGGATGGAGAGGACAGATACGCAGTATTTT
CASSLGMERTDTQYF
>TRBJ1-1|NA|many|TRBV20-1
TGCAGTGCTCGAGGGACGGGAGAAAACACTGAAGCTTTCTTT
CSARGTGENTEAFF
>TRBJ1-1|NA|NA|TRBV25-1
TGTGCCAGCAGTGACCCAAAGACGCAGGGGACTGAAGCTTTCTTT
CASSDPKTQGTEAFF
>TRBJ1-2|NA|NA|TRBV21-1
TGTGCCAGCAGCATCCTGGATAGGGACTATGGCTACACCTTC
CASSILDRDYGYTF
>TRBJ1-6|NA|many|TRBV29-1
TGCAGCGTCAGACTCAGTGATGATTCACCCCTCCACTTT
CSVRLSDDSPLHF
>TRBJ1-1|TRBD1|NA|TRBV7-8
TGTGCCAGCAGCTTAGCCGGGACAGGGGAGGTCACTGAAGCTTTCTTT
CASSLAGTGEVTEAFF
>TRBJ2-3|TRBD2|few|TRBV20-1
TGCAGTGCTAGGACTAGCGGGGACACAGATACGCAGTATTTT
CSARTSGDTDTQYF
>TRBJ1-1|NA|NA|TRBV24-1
TGTGCCACCAGTGAAGGCAGGGTCCCTGAAGCTTTCTTT
CATSEGRVPEAFF
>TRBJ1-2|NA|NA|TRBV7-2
TGTGCCAGCAGCTTAGGGGCTTCTATCGGCTACACCTTC
CASSLGASIGYTF
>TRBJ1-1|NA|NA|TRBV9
TGTGCCAGCAGCCCAGGTGGACAGAGCCCTGAAGCTTTCTTT
CASSPGGQSPEAFF
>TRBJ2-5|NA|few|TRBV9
TGTGCCAGCAGCGTTACCGGGACGGCAGACCAAGAGACCCAGTACTTC
CASSVTGTADQETQYF
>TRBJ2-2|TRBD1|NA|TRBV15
TGTGCCACCAGCAGAGTCGACAGGGTCACCGGGGAGCTGTTTTTT
CATSRVDRVTGELFF
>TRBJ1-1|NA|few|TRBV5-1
TGCGCCAGCAGCTTGGAGGCTCTGGACACTGAAGCTTTCTTT
CASSLEALDTEAFF
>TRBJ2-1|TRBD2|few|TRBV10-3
TGTGCCATCAGTGATCCTTACAAGGGACTAGCGGGGAATGAGCAGTTCTTC
CAISDPYKGLAGNEQFF
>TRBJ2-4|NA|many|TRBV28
TGTGCCAGCAGTTTACATCAGGGAGCCAAAAACATTCAGTACTTC
CASSLHQGAKNIQYF
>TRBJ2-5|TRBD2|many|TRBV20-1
TGCAGTGCTGGAGACGGGGGGGCACGAGAGACCCAGTACTTC
CSAGDGGARETQYF
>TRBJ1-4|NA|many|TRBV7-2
TGTGCCAGCAGCCCTCCCGGGCCTTTCCCTAATGAAAAACTGTTTTTT
CASSPPGPFPNEKLFF
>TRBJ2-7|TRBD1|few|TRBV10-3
TGTGCCCTCGGCGACAGGGGCCACGAGCAGTACTTC
CALGDRGHEQYF
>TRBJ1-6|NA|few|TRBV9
TGTGCCAGCGCCTACGGGGGTGCCGATAATTCACCCCTCCACTTT
CASAYGGADNSPLHF
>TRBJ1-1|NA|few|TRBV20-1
TGCAGTGCTAGTAGGGTAGACACTGAAGCTTTCTTT
CSASRVDTEAFF
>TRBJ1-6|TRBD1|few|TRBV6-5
TGTGCCAGCAGTGCTGGGACAGATAATTCACCCCTCCACTTT
CASSAGTDNSPLHF
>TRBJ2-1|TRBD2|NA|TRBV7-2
TGTGCCAGCAGCGTACGCGGGACTAGCGGGGGCCAAAATGAGCAGTTCTTC
CASSVRGTSGGQNEQFF
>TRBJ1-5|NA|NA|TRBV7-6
TGTGCCAGCAGCTTAACAGGGCTACAGCCCCAGCATTTT
CASSLTGLQPQHF
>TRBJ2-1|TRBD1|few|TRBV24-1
TGTGCCACCAGTGATGGGGACAGAAACAATGAGCAGTTCTTC
CATSDGDRNNEQFF
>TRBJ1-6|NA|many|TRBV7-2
TGTGCCAGCAGCTTGCGTCAAGAAACACCCCTCCACTTT
CASSLRQETPLHF
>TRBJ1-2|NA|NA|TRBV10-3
TGTGCCATCAGTGAAGGCAGTCGGGCCTATGGCTACACCTTC
CAISEGSRAYGYTF
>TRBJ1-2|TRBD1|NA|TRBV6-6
TGTGCCAGCAGTCGCCGGGACAGGGAGGACTATGGCTACACCTTC
CASSRRDREDYGYTF
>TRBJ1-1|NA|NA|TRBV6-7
TGTGCCAGCAGTTCCTCCGACAGTTCCACTGAAGCTTTCTTT
CASSSSDSSTEAFF
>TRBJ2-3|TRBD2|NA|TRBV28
TGTGCCAGCAGCCTCCTGTGGGCTAGCGGGGCCCCTAGCACAGATACGCAGTATTTT
CASSLLWASGAPSTDTQYF
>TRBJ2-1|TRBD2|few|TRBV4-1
TGCGCCAGCAGCCATAACCCGGCTAGCGGGCGCTACAATGAGCAGTTCTTC
CASSHNPASGRYNEQFF
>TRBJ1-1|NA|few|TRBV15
TGTGCCACCAGCAGAGTTTTGGCAGCGGAAGCTTTCTTT
CATSRVLAAEAFF
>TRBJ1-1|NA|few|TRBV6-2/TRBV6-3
TGTGCCAGCAGTACGCGCAGGGAGAACACTGAAGCTTTCTTT
CASSTRRENTEAFF
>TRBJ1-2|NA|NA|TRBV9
TGTGCCAGCAGCGTAGAGCCGGACGGCTATGGCTACACCTTC
CASSVEPDGYGYTF
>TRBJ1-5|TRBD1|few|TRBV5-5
TGTGCCAGCAGCTTGGAAGGGACAGTAAATCAGCCCCAGCATTTT
CASSLEGTVNQPQHF
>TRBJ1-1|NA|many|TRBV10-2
TGCGCCAGCAGTGAGGGCGAGGAGGTAGCTTTCTTT
CASSEGEEVAFF
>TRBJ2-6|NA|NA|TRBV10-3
TGTGCCATCAGTCCTGACAAGCTTGGCTCTGGGGCCAACGTCCTGACTTTC
CAISPDKLGSGANVLTF
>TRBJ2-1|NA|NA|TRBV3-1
TGTGCCAGCAGCCAAGTGGCTAACAATGAGCAGTTCTTC
CASSQVANNEQFF
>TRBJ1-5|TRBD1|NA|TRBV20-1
TGCAGTGCAGAAGACAGGGAAGAGAGCAATCAGCCCCAGCATTTT
CSAEDREESNQPQHF
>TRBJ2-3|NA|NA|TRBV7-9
TGTGCCAGCACCCTGACAGGCGGATTTGATACGCAGTATTTT
CASTLTGGFDTQYF
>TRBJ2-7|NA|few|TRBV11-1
TGTGCCAGCAGCTTCGGGGGCGAGCAGTACTTC
CASSFGGEQYF
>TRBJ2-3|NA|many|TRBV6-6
TGTGCCAGCAGCCGCGAGACAGATACGCAGTATTTT
CASSRETDTQYF
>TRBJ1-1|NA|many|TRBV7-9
TGTGCCAGCAGCCAAAACGTACGAGGAGCTTTCTTT
CASSQNVRGAFF
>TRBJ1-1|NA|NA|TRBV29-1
TGCAGCGCGGGGATAGGTCTTCGTGAAGCTTTCTTT
CSAGIGLREAFF
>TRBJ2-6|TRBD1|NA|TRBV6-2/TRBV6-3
TGTGCCAGCAGTTCCAATACACGACAGGGAAAGTCCAACGTCCTGACTTTC
CASSSNTRQGKSNVLTF
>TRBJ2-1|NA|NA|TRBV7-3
TGTGCCAGCAGCTTAACAGCAGGGCCGGGGAATGAGCAGTTCTTC
CASSLTAGPGNEQFF
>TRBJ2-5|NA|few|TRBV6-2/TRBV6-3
TGTGCCAGCAGTAATTCGGAGACCCAGTACTTC
CASSNSETQYF
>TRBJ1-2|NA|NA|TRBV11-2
TGTGCCAGCAGCACCCTCACCCTTAACTATGGCTACACCTTC
CASSTLTLNYGYTF
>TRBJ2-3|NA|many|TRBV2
TGTGCCAGCAGTGAAGTAGCTGGAGATACGCAGTATTTT
CASSEVAGDTQYF
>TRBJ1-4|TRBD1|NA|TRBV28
TGTGCCAGCAGTTGGACAGGGGGAAATGAAAAACTGTTTTTT
CASSWTGGNEKLFF
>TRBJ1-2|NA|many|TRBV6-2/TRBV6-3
TGTGCCAGCAGTTATGGCGGGGGCGGCTACACCTTC
CASSYGGGGYTF
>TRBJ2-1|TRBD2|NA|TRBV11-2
TGTGCCAGCAGACAGACTTATAGCGGGGGGCCACGGAATGAGCAGTTCTTC
CASRQTYSGGPRNEQFF
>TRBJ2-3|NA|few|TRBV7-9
TGTGCCAGCAGCTCAGAGGGAGGAGATACGCAGTATTTT
CASSSEGGDTQYF
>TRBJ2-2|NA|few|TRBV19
TGTGCCAGTAGTCCCCCGCTGGCCGGGGAGCTGTTTTTT
CASSPPLAGELFF
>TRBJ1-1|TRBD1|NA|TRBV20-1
TGCAGTGCGAGAGCACTTGAGGGGGCCGCGGAAGCTTTCTTT
CSARALEGAAEAFF
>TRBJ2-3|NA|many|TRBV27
TGTGCCAGCAGTTTATTGGGGCAGGGCATGGCAGATACGCAGTATTTT
CASSLLGQGMADTQYF
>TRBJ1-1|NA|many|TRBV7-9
TGTGCCAGCAGCGCGGCGTGGGGGGGTACTGAAGCTTTCTTT
CASSAAWGGTEAFF
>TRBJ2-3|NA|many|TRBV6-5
TGTGCCAGCACAGGGTTCACAGATACGCAGTATTTT
CASTGFTDTQYF